The 16 T cell receptor beta chains below come from one sample, sequenced in a study of T-cell reconstitution after alpha-beta-depleted transplantation in children. Unique molecular identifiers featured in how the TCRbeta library was prepared. TCRdb called the PCR reads again in MiXCR, with one record for every CDR3 protein. The data show fewer than 550,000 distinct CDR3 sequences, with roughly an eighth seen just once and roughly 15% held by the top ten. Sequenced material: PBMCs, mostly from graft donor cells, taken 180 days after TCRalphabeta/CD19-depleted stem cell transplant. Source of these receptors: a female patient aged 2-15 years who had a stem cell transplant for aplastic anemia, so the T cells may come from the graft donor.

The genes are TRBV12-3 or TRBV12-4 and TRBJ2-7; D remains ambiguous. CDR3 size: 12 residues. V lost 3 bases to trimming and J lost 6 bases, with 9 bases between them. The CDR3 spells CASSFWVCEQYV. CDR3 DNA sequence: TGTGCCAGCAGTTTCTGGGTTTGCGAGCAGTACGTC.

The rearrangement links TRBV29-1 to TRBJ2-3; D is uncertain. From germline, CDR1 is SQVTM and CDR2 ANQGSEA. V was trimmed by 6 bases and J by 6 bases, leaving 13 bases between them. The CDR3 length is 12 residues. The CDR3 nucleotides are TGCAGCGTCCGGAGTGGGTGGGATACGCAGTATTTT. It codes for CSVRSGWDTQYF.

This clonotype was recorded a few times. J is TRBJ1-5 and V is TRBV25-1; TRBD1 might be the D (6 bases). The germline gives CDR1 MGHDK, CDR2 SYGVNS. V was trimmed by 2 bases and J by 3 bases, leaving 11 bases between them. The CDR3 spans 15 residues. CDR3 protein: CASSETGHLNQPQHF. As DNA, the CDR3 is TGTGCCAGCAGTGAAACGGGACACCTCAATCAGCCCCAGCATTTT.

This clonotype appeared a few times. The chain uses TRBV6-2 or TRBV6-3 and TRBJ1-5, with TRBD1 identical over 8 bases. The CDR3 loop spans 14 amino acids. CDR1 is MNHEY, CDR2 SVGEGT, per germline. The V gene end was trimmed by 6 bases and the J gene end by 6 bases; junction bases not matched to a gene: 7. The DNA of the CDR3 is TGTGCCAGCAGCTACGGACAGGGAGGTCAGCCCCAGCATTTT. The encoded protein is CASSYGQGGQPQHF.

This clonotype appeared a few times. Written as DNA, the CDR3 is TGTGCCAGCTCACCACAAGTAGCGAAACAAGAGACCCAGTACTTC. Its translation: CASSPQVAKQETQYF. This chain links TRBV18 with TRBJ2-5; D may be TRBD2 (5 bases). The germline V gene has CDR1 KGHSH and CDR2 LQKENI. Trimming shortened V by 1 base and J by 2 bases, and 11 bases separated the two germline ends. CDR3 length: 15 residues.

V gene TRBV15 combines with J gene TRBJ2-1, with D possibly matching TRBD1 (6 bases). Trimming left V 5 bases short and J 7 bases short, with 24 bases between. The V gene's germline CDR1 is LNHNV and CDR2 YYDKDF (reference sequence). The CDR3 consists of 17 residues. DNA of the CDR3: TGTGCCACCAGCGGGGGTTATCTCGGGACAAACAAGAATGAGCAGTTCTTC. It is translated as CATSGGYLGTNKNEQFF.

The rearrangement uses TRBV20-1 and TRBJ1-4; D is uncertain. In germline, CDR1 is DFQATT, CDR2 SNEGSKA (reference sequence). The CDR3 is made up of 13 amino acids. Trimming stripped 5 bases from V and 3 bases from J, with 10 bases between. CDR3 in amino acids: CSAPRRANEKLFF. In DNA form, the CDR3 reads TGCAGTGCTCCTCGGAGGGCTAATGAAAAACTGTTTTTT.

The rearrangement uses TRBV7-8 and TRBJ2-1; a possible D gene is TRBD2 (5 bases). V was shortened by 5 bases and J by 8 bases, with 13 bases between the two germline ends. The CDR3 extends over 13 amino acids. The germline CDR1 and CDR2 sequences are SGHVS and FQNEAQ. The CDR3 nucleotides are TGTGCCAGCAGCGCGGGCCGAGCCGATGAGCAGTTCTTC. This codes for CASSAGRADEQFF.

The J gene is TRBJ2-1, the V gene TRBV4-1; possible D gene TRBD2, 6 bases. V shed 4 bases and J shed 2 bases, with 12 bases lying between them. Germline V gives CDR1 MGHRA, CDR2 YSYEKL. This CDR3 has 15 residues. This chain's CDR3 is CASSRLGEAYNEQFF. The CDR3 nucleotides are TGCGCCAGCAGCCGGCTAGGGGAGGCCTACAATGAGCAGTTCTTC.

CDR3 amino acids: CASSQERDSEAFF. The CDR3 DNA sequence: TGCGCCAGCAGCCAAGAGAGGGATTCTGAAGCTTTCTTT. This sequence joins TRBV4-1 and TRBJ1-1; D is ambiguous. V lost 0 bases and J 6 bases, leaving 8 bases between the germline ends. CDR3 length: 13 residues. The germline V gene encodes CDR1 MGHRA and CDR2 YSYEKL.

This clonotype was counted a few times. The J gene is TRBJ2-7, the V gene TRBV27; 9 bases line up with TRBD2. V lost 6 bases to trimming and J lost 2 bases; unmatched junction nucleotides: 8. The CDR3 totals 15 residues. Germline assignment: CDR1 MNHEY and CDR2 SMNVEV (reference sequence). The CDR3 loop is CASRTLSSGTYEQYF. For the CDR3, the DNA is TGTGCCAGCAGAACCCTGTCTAGCGGGACCTACGAGCAGTACTTC.

This clonotype was picked up a small number of times. This chain links TRBV7-2 with TRBJ1-5; 10 bases match TRBD1. The CDR3 contains 15 residues. Per germline, CDR1 SGHTA and CDR2 FQGNSA. V lost 1 base, J lost 6 bases, and 3 bases stayed unmatched. The CDR3 DNA is TGTGCCAGCAGCTTAGTAGACAGGGGGCGTCAGCCCCAGCATTTT. As protein: CASSLVDRGRQPQHF.

This clonotype was counted only a few times. The CDR3 region has the DNA TGTGCCAGCAGGCCGGGCGGGAGCCGAGGCGAGCAGTACGTC. Translating gives CASRPGGSRGEQYV. The chain couples TRBV6-2 or TRBV6-3 to TRBJ2-7; 7 positions agree with TRBD2. V was pared by 6 bases and J by 6 bases, with 11 bases of the junction left unmatched. The CDR3 extends over 14 amino acids. Per the germline V gene, CDR1 is MNHEY and CDR2 is SVGEGT.

This CDR3 is CASSFTRVAAKQFF. The CDR3 nucleotides are TGTGCCAGCAGCTTTACCCGGGTGGCGGCCAAGCAGTTCTTC. The chain employs TRBV7-2 and TRBJ2-1, with no clear D. The germline V gene has CDR1 SGHTA and CDR2 FQGNSA. This CDR3 spans 14 amino acids. V was shortened by 3 bases and J by 11 bases, with 17 bases between the two germline ends.

This clonotype was seen only a few times. The chain couples TRBV6-1 to TRBJ1-5; no definite D call. Germline lookup yields CDR1 MNHNS and CDR2 SASEGT. The CDR3 totals 13 residues. Trimming pared 7 bases from V and 2 bases from J, leaving 9 bases between. CDR3 residues: CASKDLGNQPQHF. The DNA of the CDR3 is TGTGCCAGCAAGGATTTGGGCAATCAGCCCCAGCATTTT.

This clonotype appeared a few times. The CDR3 DNA follows: TGTGCCACCAGCAGAGGCGGAGCAGGGAGCTCCTACGAGCAGTACTTC. Protein sequence: CATSRGGAGSSYEQYF. The V call is TRBV15, the J call TRBJ2-7; tentatively, D is TRBD1 or TRBD2 (5 bases each). The CDR3 totals 16 residues. Trimming shortened V by 1 base and J by 0 bases, and 13 bases separated the two germline ends. Per the germline V gene, CDR1 is LNHNV and CDR2 is YYDKDF (reference sequence).